This passage covers 28 T cell receptor beta chains from one sample sequenced in a study of blood T cell repertoires in COVID-19. Using immunoSEQ multiplex PCR, the repertoire was profiled, and TCRdb retains in-frame clones only, with some absent. The sample has approximately 50,000 clones, 85% to 90% seen once; the top ten hold approximately 15%. The sample was peripheral blood. All receptors come from a human donor in a cohort sampled during active COVID-19.

The rearrangement joins TRBV29-1 to TRBJ1-1; TRBD1 might be the D (5 bases). The ends were cut back, 5 bases at V and 5 bases at J, with 9 bases in the middle. The CDR3 is 11 residues long. Germline CDR1 reads SQVTM; CDR2 reads ANQGSEA. CDR3 DNA: TGCAGCGTTCAGGGAAAGACTGAAGCTTTCTTT. Its protein is CSVQGKTEAFF.

The chain couples TRBV4-2 to TRBJ2-5; 8 nucleotides match TRBD2. Trimming cost V 1 base and J 2 bases; bases outside gene matches: 0. The CDR3 loop spans 14 amino acids. Germline-derived CDR1 and CDR2 are LGHNA and YNFKEQ. CDR3 nucleotides: TGTGCCAGCAGCCAAGCGGGGGGGCAAGAGACCCAGTACTTC. Translation gives CASSQAGGQETQYF.

This sequence joins TRBV30 and TRBJ1-4; a weak D match, TRBD1 (6 bases). Trimming cost V 3 bases and J 3 bases, with 14 bases left between them. The V gene's germline CDR1 is GTSNPN and CDR2 SVGIG (reference sequence). The length of the CDR3 is 15 residues. The CDR3 DNA follows: TGTGCCTGGAGCGAGCTGGGGGCGCCTAATGAAAAACTGTTTTTT. As protein: CAWSELGAPNEKLFF.

The chain is built from TRBV5-1 and TRBJ1-5; D might be TRBD1 (5 bases). From germline, CDR1 is SGHRS and CDR2 YFSETQ. The germline V and J ends were trimmed by 0 bases and 6 bases, with 13 bases remaining between them. CDR3 length: 15 amino acids. The CDR3 spells CASSLGPTGGQPQHF. CDR3 nucleotide sequence: TGCGCCAGCAGCTTGGGACCGACGGGGGGTCAGCCCCAGCATTTT.

This clone came up a few times. The chain joins TRBV6-6 to TRBJ1-5; perhaps TRBD1 as D (6 bases). This CDR3 contains 15 residues. The V end was cut by 5 bases, the J end by 7 bases, with 18 bases between. Germline loops: CDR1 MNHNY, CDR2 SVGAGI (reference sequence). Written as DNA, the CDR3 is TGTGCCAGCAGTGACCCACAGGGCCTGGGCCAGCCCCAGCATTTT. This translates into CASSDPQGLGQPQHF.

This sequence joins TRBV6-4 and TRBJ1-5; perhaps TRBD1 as D (5 bases). Germline V gene lookup returns CDR1 MRHNA and CDR2 SNTAGT. The CDR3 length is 14 residues. Trimming left V 5 bases short and J 2 bases short, with 10 bases between. CDR3 sequence: CASSPDSGNQPQHF. CDR3 nucleotide sequence: TGTGCCAGCAGTCCTGACAGCGGCAATCAGCCCCAGCATTTT.

The V and J genes are TRBV5-4 and TRBJ2-6; D possibly corresponds to TRBD2 (5 bases). The CDR3 covers 15 residues. Germline V gene data show CDR1 as SGHNT and CDR2 as YYREEE (reference sequence). The V end lost 2 bases, the J end lost 4 bases, and 10 bases lay between the germline ends. CDR3 protein: CASSLGSSGANVLTF. The CDR3, as DNA: TGTGCCAGCAGCTTAGGGAGTTCCGGGGCCAACGTCCTGACTTTC.

The V and J genes are TRBV6-5 and TRBJ1-5; 11 bases align to TRBD1. This CDR3 has 15 residues. After removal of 4 bases from V and 5 bases from J, the junction contained 4 bases not matched to a gene. Germline V gene data show CDR1 as MNHEY and CDR2 as SVGAGI. CDR3 protein: CASSSRTGGYQPQHF. In nucleotides, the CDR3 is TGTGCCAGCAGTTCTCGGACAGGGGGCTATCAGCCCCAGCATTTT.

The chain combines TRBV6-5 with TRBJ1-3; TRBD1 is a possible D gene (5 bases). V lost 8 bases, J lost 0 bases, and 11 bases lay in between. Germline V CDR1 and CDR2: MNHEY, SVGAGI. CDR3 length: 14 residues. The CDR3 reads CASRLDSSGNTIYF. In nucleotides, the CDR3 is TGTGCCAGCCGGCTCGACAGCTCTGGAAACACCATATATTTT.

The chain joins TRBV27 to TRBJ1-1; TRBD1 aligns across 10 bases. The V gene's germline CDR1 is MNHEY and CDR2 SMNVEV (reference sequence). The CDR3 is made up of 15 amino acids. V trimming: 8 bases; J trimming: 0 bases; junction bases outside the gene matches: 6. CDR3 DNA sequence: TGTGCCAGCGTGGGACAGGGGCGCGTGAACACTGAAGCTTTCTTT. Translation gives CASVGQGRVNTEAFF.

The chain links TRBV6-5 to TRBJ2-1, with 7 bases that match TRBD2. Per the germline V gene, CDR1 is MNHEY and CDR2 is SVGAGI. Germline trimming cut 7 bases from V and 4 bases from J; bases unmatched to any gene: 4. There are 13 residues in the CDR3. The CDR3 here is CASTAGDYNEQFF. The CDR3 DNA follows: TGTGCCAGCACGGCGGGGGATTACAATGAGCAGTTCTTC.

The V and J genes are TRBV7-9 and TRBJ2-5, with 8 bases fitting TRBD2. CDR3 length: 16 residues. The trim removed 2 bases at V and 4 bases at J, leaving 9 bases unmatched. Germline V gene sequence: CDR1 SEHNR, CDR2 FQNEAQ (reference sequence). This chain's CDR3 is CASSLISAGGGETQYF. The CDR3 coding sequence is TGTGCCAGCAGCTTAATCTCTGCGGGAGGAGGAGAGACCCAGTACTTC.

The chain uses TRBV10-2 and TRBJ1-2; D might be TRBD1 (5 bases). V was cut by 0 bases and J by 8 bases, with 16 bases left in between. Germline lookup yields CDR1 WSHSY and CDR2 SAAADI. The CDR3 runs to 15 residues. The DNA for the CDR3 is TGCGCCAGCAGTGAGTCAGCAGGGACGGGGGACGGCTACACCTTC. Translated: CASSESAGTGDGYTF.

This clone has just a few counts. V is TRBV6-5 and J is TRBJ2-7; a possible D gene is TRBD1 (6 bases). The V end was cut by 5 bases, the J end by 0 bases, with 14 bases between. This CDR3 has 15 amino acids. Germline V gene sequence: CDR1 MNHEY, CDR2 SVGAGI. The CDR3 protein is CASSINRASSYEQYF. CDR3 DNA sequence: TGTGCCAGCAGTATTAACAGGGCGAGCTCCTACGAGCAGTACTTC.

This clone has only one observation. The chain links TRBV5-6 to TRBJ2-7; possibly TRBD1 for D (6 bases). V shed 2 bases and J shed 4 bases, with 13 bases lying between them. This CDR3 is built from 14 residues. Per the germline V gene, CDR1 is SGHDT and CDR2 is YYEEEE. The CDR3 DNA reads TGTGCCAGCAGCTTAGGGGGAGCGGAGTACGAGCAGTACTTC. The encoded protein is CASSLGGAEYEQYF.

In this sample, this clone turned up once. CDR3 protein: CASSPRPGGYEQYF. The CDR3 coding sequence is TGTGCCAGCAGTCCAAGACCGGGAGGGTACGAGCAGTACTTC. This chain connects TRBV28 to TRBJ2-7; 8 positions agree with TRBD2. The CDR3 extends over 14 amino acids. V was pared by 5 bases and J by 4 bases, with 7 bases of the junction left unmatched. Germline V gene sequence: CDR1 MDHEN, CDR2 SYDVKM.

V and J are TRBV5-3 and TRBJ2-5; possibly TRBD2 for D (5 bases). TRBV5-3 qualifies as an ORF whose function is uncertain. The CDR3 is made up of 15 amino acids. Trimming took off 4 bases at V and 1 base at J, with 14 bases between the two ends. The CDR3 region has the DNA TGTGCCAGAAGCGTAGACCGGGATCCCCAAGAGACCCAGTACTTC. Protein product: CARSVDRDPQETQYF.

The CDR3 bases are TGTGCCAGCAGTGAACGGCGGGGGAGCTACGAGCAGTACTTC. Translated, it gives CASSERRGSYEQYF. The rearrangement uses TRBV2 and TRBJ2-7, with 7 bases identical to TRBD2. J lost 3 bases, V lost 2 bases, and 4 bases had no gene match. CDR3 length: 14 residues. The germline gives CDR1 SNHLY, CDR2 FYNNEI.

The V gene is TRBV19, the J gene TRBJ2-3; TRBD1 agrees at 10 bases. Germline lookup yields CDR1 LNHDA and CDR2 SQIVND (reference sequence). With 2 bases clipped from V and 12 bases from J, the junction kept 8 bases outside the gene matches. The CDR3 loop spans 14 amino acids. CDR3 protein: CASSINPDRGFQYF. CDR3 nucleotides: TGTGCCAGTAGTATAAATCCGGACAGGGGGTTCCAGTATTTT.

The chain is built from TRBV10-2 and TRBJ2-4; TRBD2 agrees at 12 bases. V shed 6 bases and J 7 bases; nucleotides not matched to a gene: 4. In germline, CDR1 is WSHSY, CDR2 SAAADI. The CDR3 has 14 residues. CDR3 amino acids: CASSSSGRANIQYF. CDR3 nucleotide sequence: TGCGCCAGCAGCTCTAGCGGGAGGGCTAACATTCAGTACTTC.

The chain has TRBV18 and TRBJ2-6; TRBD2 might be the D (6 bases). This CDR3 has 16 residues. The germline CDR1 and CDR2 sequences are KGHSH and LQKENI. Trimming took off 6 bases at V and 0 bases at J, with 12 bases between the two ends. This chain's CDR3 is CASSLPGVSGANVLTF. Here the CDR3 DNA reads TGTGCCAGCTCCCTACCGGGGGTCTCTGGGGCCAACGTCCTGACTTTC.

The rearrangement uses TRBV10-3 and TRBJ2-7; possible D gene TRBD2, 5 bases. V lost 6 bases to trimming and J lost 2 bases, with 11 bases between them. This CDR3 is 13 amino acids long. Germline V CDR1 and CDR2: ENHRY, SYGVKD. Written as DNA, the CDR3 is TGTGCCATCAGGAGGGCGCAGACCTACGAGCAGTACTTC. As protein: CAIRRAQTYEQYF.

This chain links TRBV5-6 with TRBJ2-4, with 8 bases identical to TRBD1. The germline V gene has CDR1 SGHDT and CDR2 YYEEEE. The CDR3 length is 16 residues. Trimming took 4 bases from V and 0 from J; bases not matched to a gene: 6. The CDR3 is CASSPTGGLAKNIQYF. Here the CDR3 DNA reads TGTGCCAGCAGCCCAACAGGGGGGCTAGCCAAAAACATTCAGTACTTC.

V and J are TRBV28 and TRBJ1-6; D possibly corresponds to TRBD1 (5 bases). The CDR3 has 16 residues. Germline V gene lookup returns CDR1 MDHEN and CDR2 SYDVKM. Trimming stripped 5 bases from V and 10 bases from J, with 21 bases between. The CDR3 sequence is CASSGGLTDIQSPLHF. CDR3 nucleotide sequence: TGTGCCAGCAGTGGCGGCCTTACGGACATACAATCACCCCTCCACTTT.

This clone was recorded only once. The chain couples TRBV5-6 to TRBJ1-5; 8 positions match TRBD1. Germline V gives CDR1 SGHDT, CDR2 YYEEEE. The CDR3 loop spans 14 amino acids. J was trimmed by 7 bases and V by 4 bases; bases with no gene match: 7. The CDR3 DNA reads as TGTGCCAGCAGCCTACAGGGGGTAGAACAGCCCCAGCATTTT. Encoded protein: CASSLQGVEQPQHF.

The rearrangement links TRBV4-1 to TRBJ1-4, with 9 bases lining up with TRBD1. J was trimmed by 0 bases and V by 4 bases; bases with no gene match: 15. CDR3 size: 20 residues. Germline CDR1 and CDR2: MGHRA and YSYEKL. The CDR3 loop reads CASSRLGGQGFSATNEKLFF. In DNA form, the CDR3 reads TGCGCCAGCAGCCGGCTCGGGGGACAGGGTTTTTCCGCAACTAATGAAAAACTGTTTTTT.

The J gene is TRBJ2-1, the V gene TRBV19, with D uncertain. In germline, CDR1 is LNHDA, CDR2 SQIVND (reference sequence). The CDR3 covers 18 residues. The germline V and J ends were trimmed by 3 bases and 0 bases, with 18 bases remaining between them. In nucleotides, the CDR3 is TGTGCCAGTAGTATGACTCGCGGATCCCTCCTCTCCTACAATGAGCAGTTCTTC. Protein product: CASSMTRGSLLSYNEQFF.

The V call is TRBV20-1, the J call TRBJ2-3; D is uncertain. The CDR3 runs 11 residues. Germline values: CDR1 DFQATT, CDR2 SNEGSKA (reference sequence). V was pared by 6 bases and J by 4 bases, with 8 bases between. The DNA for the CDR3 is TGCAGTGCAAGCCTAGCAGATACGCAGTATTTT. This gives the protein CSASLADTQYF.